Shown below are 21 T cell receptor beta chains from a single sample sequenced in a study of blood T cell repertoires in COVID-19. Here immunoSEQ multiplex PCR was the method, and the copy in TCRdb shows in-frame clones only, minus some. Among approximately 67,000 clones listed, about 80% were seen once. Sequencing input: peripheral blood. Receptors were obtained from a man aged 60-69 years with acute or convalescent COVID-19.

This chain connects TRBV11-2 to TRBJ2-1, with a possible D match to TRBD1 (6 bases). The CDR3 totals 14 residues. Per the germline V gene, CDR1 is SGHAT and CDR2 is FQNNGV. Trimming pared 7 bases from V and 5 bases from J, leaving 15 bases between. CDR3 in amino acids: CASTPRTANNEQFF. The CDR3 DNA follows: TGTGCCAGCACCCCACGGACAGCTAACAATGAGCAGTTCTTC.

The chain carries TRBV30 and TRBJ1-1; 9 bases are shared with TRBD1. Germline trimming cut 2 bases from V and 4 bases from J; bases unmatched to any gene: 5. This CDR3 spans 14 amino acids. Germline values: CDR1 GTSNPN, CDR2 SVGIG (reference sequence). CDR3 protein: CAWSHRGRGTEAFF. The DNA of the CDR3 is TGTGCCTGGAGTCACAGGGGGCGCGGCACTGAAGCTTTCTTT. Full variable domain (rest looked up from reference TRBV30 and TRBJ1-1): SQTIHQWPATLVQPVGSPLSLECTVEGTSNPNLYWYRQAAGRGLQLLFYSVGIGQISSEVPQNLSASRPQDRQFILSSKKLLLSDSGFYLCAWSHRGRGTEAFFGQGTRLTVV.

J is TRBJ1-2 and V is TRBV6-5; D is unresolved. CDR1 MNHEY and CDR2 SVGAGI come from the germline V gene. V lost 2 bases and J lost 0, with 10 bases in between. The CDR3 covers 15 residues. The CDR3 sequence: CASSYDLRPNYGYTF. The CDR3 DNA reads TGTGCCAGCAGTTACGACCTGAGGCCTAACTATGGCTACACCTTC.

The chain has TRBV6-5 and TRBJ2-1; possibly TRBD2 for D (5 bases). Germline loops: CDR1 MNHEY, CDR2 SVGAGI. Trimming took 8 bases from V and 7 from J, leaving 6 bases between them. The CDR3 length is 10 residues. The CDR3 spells CASGRNEQFF. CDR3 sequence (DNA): TGTGCCAGCGGGAGAAATGAGCAGTTCTTC.

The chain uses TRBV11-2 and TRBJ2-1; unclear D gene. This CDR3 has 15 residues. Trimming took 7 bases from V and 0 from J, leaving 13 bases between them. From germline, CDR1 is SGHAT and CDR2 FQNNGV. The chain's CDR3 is CASTSLTSSYNEQFF. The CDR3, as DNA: TGTGCCAGCACCTCCTTAACGAGCTCCTACAATGAGCAGTTCTTC.

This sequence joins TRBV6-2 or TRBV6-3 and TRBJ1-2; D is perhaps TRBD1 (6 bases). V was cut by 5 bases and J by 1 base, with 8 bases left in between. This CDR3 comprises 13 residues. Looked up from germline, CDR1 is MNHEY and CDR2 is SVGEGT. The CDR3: CASSQQGNYGYTF. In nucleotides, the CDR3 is TGTGCCAGCAGTCAACAGGGTAACTATGGCTACACCTTC.

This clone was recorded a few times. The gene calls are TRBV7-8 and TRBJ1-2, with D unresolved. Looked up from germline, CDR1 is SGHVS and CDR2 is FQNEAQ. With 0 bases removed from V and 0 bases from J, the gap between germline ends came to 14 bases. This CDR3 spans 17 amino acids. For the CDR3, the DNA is TGTGCCAGCAGCTTAGCCCTTAGTAGACAAGCTAACTATGGCTACACCTTC. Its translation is CASSLALSRQANYGYTF. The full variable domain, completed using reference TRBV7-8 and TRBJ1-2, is GAGVSQSPRYKVAKRGQDVALRCDPISGHVSLFWYQQALGQGPEFLTYFQNEAQLDKSGLPSDRFFAERPEGSVSTLKIQRTQQEDSAVYLCASSLALSRQANYGYTFGSGTRLTVV.

The CDR3 spells CASSRPTGAKTEAFF. The CDR3 DNA follows: TGTGCCAGCAGCAGGCCGACAGGGGCTAAAACTGAAGCTTTCTTT. This chain joins TRBV7-2 and TRBJ1-1; 8 bases agree with TRBD1. In germline, CDR1 is SGHTA, CDR2 FQGNSA. CDR3 length equals 15 residues. Unmatched junction bases numbered 10, after V lost 5 bases and J lost 5 bases.

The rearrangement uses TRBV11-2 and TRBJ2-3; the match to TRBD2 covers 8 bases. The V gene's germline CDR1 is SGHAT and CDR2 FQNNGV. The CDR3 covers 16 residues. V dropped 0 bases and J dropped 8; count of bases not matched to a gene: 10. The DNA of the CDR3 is TGTGCCAGCAGCTTAGATACCGGGGGGGCCAGAGGTACGCAGTATTTT. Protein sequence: CASSLDTGGARGTQYF.

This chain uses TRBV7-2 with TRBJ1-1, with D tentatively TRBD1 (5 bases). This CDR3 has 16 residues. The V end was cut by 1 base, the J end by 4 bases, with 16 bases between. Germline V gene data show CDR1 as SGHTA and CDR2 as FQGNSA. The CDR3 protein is CASSLGAGLGVTEAFF. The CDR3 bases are TGTGCCAGCAGCTTAGGGGCTGGATTAGGGGTCACTGAAGCTTTCTTT.

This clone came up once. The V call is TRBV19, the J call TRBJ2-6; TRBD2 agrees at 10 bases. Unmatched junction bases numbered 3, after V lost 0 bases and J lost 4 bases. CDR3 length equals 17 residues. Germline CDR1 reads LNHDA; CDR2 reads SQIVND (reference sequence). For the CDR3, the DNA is TGTGCCAGTAGTATAGATGCGGGACTAGCGGGGGCCAACGTCCTGACTTTC. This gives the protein CASSIDAGLAGANVLTF. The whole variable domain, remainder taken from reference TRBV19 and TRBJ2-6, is DGGITQSPKYLFRKEGQNVTLSCEQNLNHDAMYWYRQDPGQGLRLIYYSQIVNDFQKGDIAEGYSVSREKKESFPLTVTSAQKNPTAFYLCASSIDAGLAGANVLTFGAGSRLTVL.

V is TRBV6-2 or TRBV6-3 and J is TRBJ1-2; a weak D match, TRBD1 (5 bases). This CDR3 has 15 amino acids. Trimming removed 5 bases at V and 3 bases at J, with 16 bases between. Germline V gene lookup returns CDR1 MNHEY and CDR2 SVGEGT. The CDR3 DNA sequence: TGTGCCAGCAGTCTACAGGACGGCGCCCACTATGGCTACACCTTC. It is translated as CASSLQDGAHYGYTF.

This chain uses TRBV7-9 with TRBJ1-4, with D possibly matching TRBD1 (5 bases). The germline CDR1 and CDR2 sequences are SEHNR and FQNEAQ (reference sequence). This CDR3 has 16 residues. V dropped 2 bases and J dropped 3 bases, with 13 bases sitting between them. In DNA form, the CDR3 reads TGTGCCAGCAGCTTATTAAACGGAGGGGCTAATGAAAAACTGTTTTTT. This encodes CASSLLNGGANEKLFF.

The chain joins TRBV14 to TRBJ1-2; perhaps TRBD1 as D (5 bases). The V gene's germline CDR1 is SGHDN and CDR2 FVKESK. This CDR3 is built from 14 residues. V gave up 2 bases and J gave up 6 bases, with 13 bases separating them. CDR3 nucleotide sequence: TGTGCCAGCAGCCAATTGGGCAGGGTCCATGGCTACACCTTC. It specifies CASSQLGRVHGYTF.

The DNA for the CDR3 is TGTGCCAGCAGTAGCTTGGGGCAGGGGATAGAGACCCAGTACTTC. Translation: CASSSLGQGIETQYF. The chain employs TRBV2 and TRBJ2-5; D might be TRBD1 (6 bases). Deletions cut 5 bases from V and 4 bases from J, with 17 bases between. Germline V gene data show CDR1 as SNHLY and CDR2 as FYNNEI. The CDR3 has 15 residues.

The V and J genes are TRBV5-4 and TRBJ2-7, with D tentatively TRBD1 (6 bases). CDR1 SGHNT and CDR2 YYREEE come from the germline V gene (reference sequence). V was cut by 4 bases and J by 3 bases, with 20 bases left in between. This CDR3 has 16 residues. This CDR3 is CASSLKQGSARYEQYF. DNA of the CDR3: TGTGCCAGCAGCCTAAAACAGGGTTCCGCCCGCTACGAGCAGTACTTC.

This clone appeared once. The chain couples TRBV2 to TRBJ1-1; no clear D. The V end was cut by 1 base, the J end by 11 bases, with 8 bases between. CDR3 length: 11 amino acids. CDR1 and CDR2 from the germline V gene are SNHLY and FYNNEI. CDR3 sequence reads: CASSEDFLAFF. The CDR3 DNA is TGTGCCAGCAGTGAAGACTTCCTGGCTTTCTTT.

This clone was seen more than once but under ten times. CDR3 nucleotides: TGTGCCGCTGGGGGCCAGGGAATCAGTAATTCACCCCTCCACTTT. Amino acids: CAAGGQGISNSPLHF. This rearrangement joins TRBV5-3 to TRBJ1-6; D is perhaps TRBD1 (6 bases). TRBV5-3 qualifies as an ORF whose function is uncertain. CDR3 size: 15 residues. Trimming removed 10 bases from V and 6 bases from J, with 20 bases in between.

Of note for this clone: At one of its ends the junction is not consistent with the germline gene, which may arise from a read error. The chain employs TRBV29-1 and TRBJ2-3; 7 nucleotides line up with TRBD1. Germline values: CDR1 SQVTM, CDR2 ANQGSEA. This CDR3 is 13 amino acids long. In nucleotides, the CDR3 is TGCAGCGCTAACAGGGGCAGCACAGATACACAGTATTTT. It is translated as CSANRGSTDTQYF.

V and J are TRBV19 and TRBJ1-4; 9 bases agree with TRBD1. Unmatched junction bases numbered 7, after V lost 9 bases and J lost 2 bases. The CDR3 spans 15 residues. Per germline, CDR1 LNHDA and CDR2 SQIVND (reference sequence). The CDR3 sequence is CASRGTGKTNEKLFF. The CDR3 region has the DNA TGTGCCAGCCGAGGGACAGGGAAGACTAATGAAAAACTGTTTTTT.

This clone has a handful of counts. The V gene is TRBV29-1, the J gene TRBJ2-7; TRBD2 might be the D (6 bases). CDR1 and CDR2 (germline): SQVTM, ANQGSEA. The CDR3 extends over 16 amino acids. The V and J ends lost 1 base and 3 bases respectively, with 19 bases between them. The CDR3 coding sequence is TGCAGCGTTGAAGGGGGGACTCGGGGAAGGGGCTACGAGCAGTACTTC. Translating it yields CSVEGGTRGRGYEQYF.